The TCR beta chain under discussion was sequenced for a study of post-analysis software for immune sequencing data. The TCR beta cDNA libraries carried unique molecular identifiers. Once roughly 0.9 to 10 million T cells were used, some 500,000 cDNA molecules resulted. Each CDR3 protein gets one entry after TCRdb re-called the PCR reads with MiXCR. The sample lists hundreds of thousands of distinct CDR3 sequences, around 27% occurring once. The V end lost 2 bases, the J end lost 0 bases, and 9 bases lay between the germline ends. CDR3 length equals 15 residues. Looked up from germline, CDR1 is MNHEY and CDR2 is SVGEGT. The study's findings and limits: In patients, TRBV5-6, TRBV5-1 and TRBV20-1 belonged to roughly five TRBV segments found more frequently than in controls. Among multiple sclerosis patients, normalized Chao1 diversity was significantly below that of controls.

This clonotype was observed a handful of times. The antigen is undetermined. The origin of this receptor is a girl aged 10-17 years with multiple sclerosis. V is TRBV6-2 or TRBV6-3 and J is TRBJ2-3; D could derive from TRBD1 or TRBD2 (5 bases each). The sequenced sample consisted of blood. DNA for the CDR3: TGTGCCAGCAGTTACGACGGGGCTAGCACAGATACGCAGTATTTT. Amino acid sequence: CASSYDGASTDTQYF.